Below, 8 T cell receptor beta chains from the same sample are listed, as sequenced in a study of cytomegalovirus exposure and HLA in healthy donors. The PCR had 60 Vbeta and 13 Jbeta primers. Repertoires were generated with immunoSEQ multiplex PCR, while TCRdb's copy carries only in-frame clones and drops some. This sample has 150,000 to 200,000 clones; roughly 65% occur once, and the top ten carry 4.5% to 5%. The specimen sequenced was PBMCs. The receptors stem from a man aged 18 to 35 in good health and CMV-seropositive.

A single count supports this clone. DNA of the CDR3: TGTGCCAGCAGTCGACAGGGTCGTTCCGCTGGCGGCTACACCTTC. Translated: CASSRQGRSAGGYTF. J is TRBJ1-2 and V is TRBV2; TRBD1 matches 7 bases. V dropped 5 bases and J dropped 8; count of bases not matched to a gene: 14. CDR1 is SNHLY, CDR2 FYNNEI, per germline. The CDR3 length is 15 residues.

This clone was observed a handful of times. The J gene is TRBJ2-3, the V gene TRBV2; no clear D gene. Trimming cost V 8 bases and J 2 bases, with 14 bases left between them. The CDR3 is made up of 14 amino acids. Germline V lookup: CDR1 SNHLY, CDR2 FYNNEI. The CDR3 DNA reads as TGTGCCAGCGGCGACGGGTCGGACACAGATACGCAGTATTTT. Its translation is CASGDGSDTDTQYF.

CDR3 in DNA: TGTGCCAGCAGTGAATCAGGTCGAGTAAAATTCTACACCTTC. It is translated as CASSESGRVKFYTF. The genes are TRBV2 and TRBJ1-2; no definite D call. V shed 2 bases and J shed 10 bases, with 17 bases lying between them. Germline V lookup: CDR1 SNHLY, CDR2 FYNNEI. CDR3 length: 14 residues.

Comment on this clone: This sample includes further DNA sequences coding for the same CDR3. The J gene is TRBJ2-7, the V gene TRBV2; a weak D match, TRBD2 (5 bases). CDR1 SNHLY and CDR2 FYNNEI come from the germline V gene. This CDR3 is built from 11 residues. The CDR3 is CATTGIGEQYV. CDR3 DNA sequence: TGTGCTACCACGGGGATCGGGGAGCAGTACGTC.

CDR3 nucleotide sequence: TGCGCCAGCAGCTTGGGCAGGGCGAACACTGAAGCTTTCTTT. This codes for CASSLGRANTEAFF. The chain uses TRBV5-1 and TRBJ1-1; tentative D call: TRBD1 (5 bases). Germline CDR1 is SGHRS and CDR2 is YFSETQ. V lost 0 bases and J lost 1, with 7 bases in between. The CDR3 totals 14 residues. Full variable domain (remainder filled in from reference TRBV5-1 and TRBJ1-1): KAGVTQTPRYLIKTRGQQVTLSCSPISGHRSVSWYQQTPGQGLQFLFEYFSETQRNKGNFPGRFSGRQFSNSRSEMNVSTLELGDSALYLCASSLGRANTEAFFGQGTRLTVV.

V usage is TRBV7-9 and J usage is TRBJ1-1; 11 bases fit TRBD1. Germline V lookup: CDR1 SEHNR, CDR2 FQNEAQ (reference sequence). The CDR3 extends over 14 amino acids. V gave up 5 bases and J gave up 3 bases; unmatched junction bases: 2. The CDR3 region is CASSPGQGDTEAFF. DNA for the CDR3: TGTGCCAGCAGCCCGGGACAGGGGGACACTGAAGCTTTCTTT.

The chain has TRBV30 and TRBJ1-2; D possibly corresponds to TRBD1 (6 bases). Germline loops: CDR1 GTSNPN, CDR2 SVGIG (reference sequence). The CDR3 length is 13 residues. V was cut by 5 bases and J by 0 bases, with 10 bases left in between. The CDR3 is CAWGRTANYGYTF. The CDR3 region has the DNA TGTGCCTGGGGCCGGACAGCTAACTATGGCTACACCTTC.

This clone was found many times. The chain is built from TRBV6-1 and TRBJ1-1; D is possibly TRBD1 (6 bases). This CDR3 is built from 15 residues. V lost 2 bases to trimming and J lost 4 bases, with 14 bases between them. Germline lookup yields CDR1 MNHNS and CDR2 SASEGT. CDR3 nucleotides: TGTGCCAGCAGTGAAAGCGGGGGGGGCGTCACTGAAGCTTTCTTT. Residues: CASSESGGGVTEAFF.